The following is a TCR beta chain sequence with its context. The antigen is undetermined. Trimming shortened V by 4 bases and J by 3 bases, and 13 bases separated the two germline ends. Per germline, CDR1 MNHGY and CDR2 SVAAGI. CDR3 size: 14 residues. Genomic DNA belonging to each subset was distributed in equal measure over several immunoSEQ plates. The protocol was immunoSEQ multiplex PCR, while the TCRdb copy is restricted to in-frame clones and leaves out a portion. The table has over 75,000 clones, 60% to 75% seen once. Each CD8 memory set brought CD45RO+ cells together with CCR7-negative CD45RA+ TemRA cells. The sample originates from a study of shared clonotypes between healthy human individuals. Study background: Plates per donor: three CD4 naive, three CD4 memory, two CD8 naive, one CD8 memory.

Study-wide findings and caveats: Compared with clonotypes that all four donors shared, non-shared clonotypes had lower generation probabilities.

This chain uses TRBV6-9 with TRBJ2-7; weak D call: TRBD2 (6 bases). The sequence was obtained from a man aged 25 to 40 in good health. The sequenced sample consisted of memory CD8+ T cells sorted from blood. Indicated subset: CD45RO+ cells pooled with CCR7-negative TemRA cells. This CDR3 is CASSSGTGGYEQYF. CDR3 sequence (DNA): TGTGCCAGCAGTTCCGGGACTGGGGGCTACGAGCAGTACTTC.